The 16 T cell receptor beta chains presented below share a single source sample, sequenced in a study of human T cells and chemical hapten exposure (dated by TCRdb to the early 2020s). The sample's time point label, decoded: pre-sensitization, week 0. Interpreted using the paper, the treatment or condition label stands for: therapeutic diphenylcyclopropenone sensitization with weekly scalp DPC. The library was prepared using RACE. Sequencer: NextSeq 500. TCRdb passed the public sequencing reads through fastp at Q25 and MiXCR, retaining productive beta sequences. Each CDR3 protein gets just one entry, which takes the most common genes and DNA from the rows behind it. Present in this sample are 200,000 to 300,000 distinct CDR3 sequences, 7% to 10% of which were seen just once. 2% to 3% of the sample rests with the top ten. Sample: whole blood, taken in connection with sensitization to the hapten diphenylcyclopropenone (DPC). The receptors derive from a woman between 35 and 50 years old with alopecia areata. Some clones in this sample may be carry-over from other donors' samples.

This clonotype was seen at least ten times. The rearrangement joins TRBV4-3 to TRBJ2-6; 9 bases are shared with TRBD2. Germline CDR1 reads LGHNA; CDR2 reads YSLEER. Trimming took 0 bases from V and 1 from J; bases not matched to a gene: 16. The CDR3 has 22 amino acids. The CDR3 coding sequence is TGCGCCAGCAGCCAAGATGCGATGGCCGCTAGCGGGATTATATCTGGGGCCAACGTCCTGACTTTC. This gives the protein CASSQDAMAASGIISGANVLTF.

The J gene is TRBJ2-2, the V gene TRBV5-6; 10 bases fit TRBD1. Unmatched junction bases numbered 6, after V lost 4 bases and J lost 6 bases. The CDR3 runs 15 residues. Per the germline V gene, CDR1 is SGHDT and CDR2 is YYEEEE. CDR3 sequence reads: CASSPGTGVPGELFF. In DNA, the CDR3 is TGTGCCAGCAGCCCCGGGACAGGGGTTCCCGGGGAGCTGTTTTTT.

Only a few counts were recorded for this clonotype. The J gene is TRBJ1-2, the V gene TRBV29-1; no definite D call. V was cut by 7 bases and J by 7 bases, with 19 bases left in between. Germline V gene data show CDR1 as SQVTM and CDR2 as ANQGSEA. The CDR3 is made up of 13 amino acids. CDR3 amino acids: CSATLAGSAGYTF. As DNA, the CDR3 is TGCAGCGCAACCCTCGCCGGATCCGCTGGCTACACCTTC.

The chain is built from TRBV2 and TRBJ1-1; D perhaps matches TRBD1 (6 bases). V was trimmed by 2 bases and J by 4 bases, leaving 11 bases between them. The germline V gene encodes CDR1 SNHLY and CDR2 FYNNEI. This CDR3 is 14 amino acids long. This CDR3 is CASSEWGTTTEAFF. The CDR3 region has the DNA TGTGCCAGCAGTGAATGGGGGACAACCACTGAAGCTTTCTTT.

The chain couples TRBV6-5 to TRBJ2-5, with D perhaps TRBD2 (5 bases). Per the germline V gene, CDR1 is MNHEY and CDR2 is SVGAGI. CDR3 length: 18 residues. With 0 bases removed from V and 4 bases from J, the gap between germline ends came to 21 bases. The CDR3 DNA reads TGTGCCAGCAGTTACTCGAAGCCAGAGGGCCGTATTCGAGAGACCCAGTACTTC. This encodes CASSYSKPEGRIRETQYF.

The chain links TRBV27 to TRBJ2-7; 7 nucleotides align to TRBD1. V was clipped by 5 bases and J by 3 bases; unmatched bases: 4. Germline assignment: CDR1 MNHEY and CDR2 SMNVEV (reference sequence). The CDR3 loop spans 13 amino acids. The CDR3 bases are TGTGCCAGCAGTACAGGGACAGACTACGAGCAGTACTTC. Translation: CASSTGTDYEQYF.

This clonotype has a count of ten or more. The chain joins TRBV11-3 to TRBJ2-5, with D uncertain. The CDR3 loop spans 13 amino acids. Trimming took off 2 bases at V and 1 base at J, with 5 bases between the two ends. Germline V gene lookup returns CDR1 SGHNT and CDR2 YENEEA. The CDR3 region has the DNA TGTGCCAGCAGCTTACCACCCCAAGAGACCCAGTACTTC. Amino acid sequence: CASSLPPQETQYF.

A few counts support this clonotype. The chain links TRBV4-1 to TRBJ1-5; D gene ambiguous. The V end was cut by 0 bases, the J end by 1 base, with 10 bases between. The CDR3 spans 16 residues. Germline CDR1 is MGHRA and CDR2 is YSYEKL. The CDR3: CASSQDWSQSNQPQHF. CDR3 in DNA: TGCGCCAGCAGCCAAGATTGGAGTCAGAGCAATCAGCCCCAGCATTTT.

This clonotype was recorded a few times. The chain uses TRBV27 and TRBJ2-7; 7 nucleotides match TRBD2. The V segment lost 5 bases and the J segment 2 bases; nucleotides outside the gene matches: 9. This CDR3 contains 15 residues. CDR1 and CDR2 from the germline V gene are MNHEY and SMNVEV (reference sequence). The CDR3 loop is CASSPRAGGTYEQYF. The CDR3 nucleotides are TGTGCCAGCAGTCCCAGGGCCGGGGGGACCTACGAGCAGTACTTC.

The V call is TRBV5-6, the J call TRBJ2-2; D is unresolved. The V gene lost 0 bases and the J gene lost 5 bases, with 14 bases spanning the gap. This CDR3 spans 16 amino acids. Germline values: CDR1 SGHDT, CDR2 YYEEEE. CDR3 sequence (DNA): TGTGCCAGCAGCTTGGTGGGCCCACCTGGAACCGGGGAGCTGTTTTTT. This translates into CASSLVGPPGTGELFF.

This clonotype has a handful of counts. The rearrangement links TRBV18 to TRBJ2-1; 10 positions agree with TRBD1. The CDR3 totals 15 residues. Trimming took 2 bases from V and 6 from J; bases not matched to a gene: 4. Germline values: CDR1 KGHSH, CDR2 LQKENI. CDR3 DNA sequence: TGTGCCAGCTCACCAAGGACAGGGGGAAGCAATGAGCAGTTCTTC. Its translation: CASSPRTGGSNEQFF.

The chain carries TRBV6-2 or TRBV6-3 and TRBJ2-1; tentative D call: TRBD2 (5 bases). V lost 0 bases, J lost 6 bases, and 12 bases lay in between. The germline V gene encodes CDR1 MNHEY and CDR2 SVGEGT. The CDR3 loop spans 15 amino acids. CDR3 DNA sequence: TGTGCCAGCAGTTACTCGCTACTAGACACCAATGAGCAGTTCTTC. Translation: CASSYSLLDTNEQFF.

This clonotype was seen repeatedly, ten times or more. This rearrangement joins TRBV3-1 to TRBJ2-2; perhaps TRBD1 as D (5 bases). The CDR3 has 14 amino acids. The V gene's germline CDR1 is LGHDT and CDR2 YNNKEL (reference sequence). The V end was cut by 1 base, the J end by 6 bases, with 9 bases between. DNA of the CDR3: TGTGCCAGCAGCCAAGCGGCAGGGTCCGGGGAGCTGTTTTTT. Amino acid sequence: CASSQAAGSGELFF.

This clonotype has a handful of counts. The CDR3 coding sequence is TGTGCCAGCAGTACTGGACTAGCGACCAATGAGCAGTTCTTC. Translation: CASSTGLATNEQFF. The rearrangement uses TRBV6-2 or TRBV6-3 and TRBJ2-1; TRBD2 aligns across 9 bases. CDR3 length: 14 residues. Germline trimming cut 5 bases from V and 6 bases from J; bases unmatched to any gene: 5. Germline V gives CDR1 MNHEY, CDR2 SVGEGT.

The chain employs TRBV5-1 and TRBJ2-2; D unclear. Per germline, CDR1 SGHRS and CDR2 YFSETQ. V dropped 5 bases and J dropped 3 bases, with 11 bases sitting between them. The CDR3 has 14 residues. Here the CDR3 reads CASSSYPDTGELFF. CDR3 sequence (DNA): TGCGCCAGCAGTTCTTACCCGGACACCGGGGAGCTGTTTTTT.

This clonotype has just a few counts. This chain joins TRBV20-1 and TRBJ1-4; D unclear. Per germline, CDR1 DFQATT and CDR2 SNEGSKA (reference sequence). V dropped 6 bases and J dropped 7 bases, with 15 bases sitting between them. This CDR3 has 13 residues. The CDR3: CSAGPGGGEKLFF. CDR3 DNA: TGCAGTGCAGGACCGGGAGGAGGTGAAAAACTGTTTTTT.